This T cell receptor (beta chain) stems from a study of blood T cells in healthy people across ages. Whole-study findings and limits: TCR beta diversity, measured per million T cells, fell in a roughly linear way with age.

This clonotype was observed a single time. No antigen is known for it. Caucasian individuals from Russia who were healthy and aged about 6 to 95 acted as donors. A minimum of 5.5 micrograms of total RNA was extracted per sample. V lost 6 bases and J 2 bases, leaving 14 bases between the germline ends. CDR1 and CDR2 from the germline V gene are DFQATT and SNEGSKA (reference sequence). CDR3 length: 15 amino acids. PCR was performed a second time for about 7 to 11 cycles using a sample-barcoded 5' primer and a J-beta primer mix. MiXCR, run by TCRdb on the 5' RACE reads, gives a single entry per CDR3 protein. The table records under 2,000,000 distinct CDR3 sequences, about 49% of them present only once.

Material: blood. The V gene is TRBV20-1, the J gene TRBJ2-6; tentative D call: TRBD1 (5 bases). This clonotype originated in a woman between 35 and 50 years old in good health. The CDR3 DNA sequence: TGCAGTGCAATAGGGGTGAGGACTGGGGCCAACGTCCTGACTTTC. Translating it yields CSAIGVRTGANVLTF.